The 15 T cell receptor beta chains in this list originate from one sample, sequenced in a study of shared clonotypes between healthy human individuals. TCRdb's table, derived via immunoSEQ multiplex PCR, lists solely in-frame clones and lacks some. The sample lists 2 million to 2.5 million clones, over 85% occurring once. The sample comprised naive CD4+ T cells from PBMCs. Subset: CD45RA+ positively selected. These receptors all come from a man aged 18 to 35 in good health. Some clones in this sample may be carry-over from other donors' samples.

In nucleotides, the CDR3 is TGTGCCAGCAGCTTCGACAGGGGATCGGAGACCCAGTACTTC. As protein: CASSFDRGSETQYF. The chain is built from TRBV7-2 and TRBJ2-5; TRBD1 matches at 8 bases. Unmatched junction bases numbered 5, after V lost 3 bases and J lost 5 bases. From germline, CDR1 is SGHTA and CDR2 FQGNSA. This CDR3 is 14 amino acids long.

DNA for the CDR3: TGTGCCAGCAGCGCCCGGGAAGGAGAGACCGGGGAGCTGTTTTTT. Translating it yields CASSAREGETGELFF. The rearrangement joins TRBV9 to TRBJ2-2, with TRBD2 as a possible D gene (5 bases). Germline-derived CDR1 and CDR2 are SGDLS and YYNGEE. The V and J ends lost 3 bases and 5 bases respectively, with 14 bases between them. The CDR3 is 15 amino acids.

The chain carries TRBV10-3 and TRBJ2-4, with 7 bases that match TRBD1. CDR1 is ENHRY, CDR2 SYGVKD, per germline. The V gene end was trimmed by 0 bases and the J gene end by 9 bases; junction bases not matched to a gene: 26. The CDR3 extends over 21 amino acids. The CDR3 sequence is CAISESSPTPGQEFILAIQYF. CDR3 DNA sequence: TGTGCCATCAGTGAGTCGTCCCCCACCCCTGGACAGGAGTTTATTTTGGCCATTCAGTACTTC.

This clone has a single count. The V gene is TRBV19, the J gene TRBJ1-2; TRBD1 agrees at 10 bases. J gave up 2 bases and V 10 bases, and 10 bases lay outside the gene matches. In germline, CDR1 is LNHDA, CDR2 SQIVND (reference sequence). The CDR3 covers 15 residues. CDR3 coding DNA: TGTGCCACATCCGGGACAGGGGACCGAAACTATGGCTACACCTTC. Translated: CATSGTGDRNYGYTF.

The genes are TRBV18 and TRBJ2-4; 7 bases are a match to TRBD1. This CDR3 region has 15 residues. From germline, CDR1 is KGHSH and CDR2 LQKENI. V shed 2 bases and J 6 bases; nucleotides not matched to a gene: 7. The CDR3 coding sequence is TGTGCCAGCTCACCATGGGACAGTGCCGGAAACATTCAGTACTTC. Translated, it gives CASSPWDSAGNIQYF.

V gene TRBV30 combines with J gene TRBJ2-1, with 10 nucleotides matching TRBD1. Germline V gene sequence: CDR1 GTSNPN, CDR2 SVGIG (reference sequence). CDR3 length equals 14 residues. V shed 4 bases and J 8 bases; nucleotides not matched to a gene: 8. CDR3 residues: CAWNVDRGYDEQFF. CDR3 coding DNA: TGTGCCTGGAACGTGGACAGGGGGTATGATGAGCAGTTCTTC.

This clone was counted a single time. The sample holds other DNA sequences that translate to the same CDR3. This chain uses TRBV6-5 with TRBJ1-5, with a tentative D call TRBD1 (6 bases). This CDR3 contains 15 residues. From germline, CDR1 is MNHEY and CDR2 SVGAGI. V shed 0 bases and J shed 1 base, with 7 bases lying between them. In DNA, the CDR3 is TGTGCCAGCAGTTACTCAAGGGGGAGCAATCAGCCCCAGCATTTT. Its translation: CASSYSRGSNQPQHF.

The chain links TRBV10-3 to TRBJ2-7, with 10 positions matching TRBD2. The V and J ends lost 3 bases and 5 bases, in that order; junction bases with no gene match: 10. The length of the CDR3 is 16 residues. Germline V gene data show CDR1 as ENHRY and CDR2 as SYGVKD. The chain's CDR3 is CAISDTLILAGNEQYF. The DNA of the CDR3 is TGTGCCATCAGTGACACACTCATACTAGCGGGAAACGAGCAGTACTTC.

The CDR3 DNA sequence: TGCAGCGTTGAAGAGCATTTGGAAACCGGCTACACCTTC. Amino acid sequence: CSVEEHLETGYTF. The chain is built from TRBV29-1 and TRBJ1-2; no clear D gene. Germline CDR1 and CDR2: SQVTM and ANQGSEA. This CDR3 comprises 13 residues. V was cut by 0 bases and J by 8 bases, with 13 bases left in between.

The rearrangement uses TRBV10-3 and TRBJ2-5; 9 bases line up with TRBD1. J was trimmed by 7 bases and V by 3 bases; bases with no gene match: 15. The CDR3 has 17 residues. Germline assignment: CDR1 ENHRY and CDR2 SYGVKD. The DNA for the CDR3 is TGTGCCATCAGTGAAGATTTCCCAGGGACAGGGAGTGGGACCCAGTACTTC. Its protein product is CAISEDFPGTGSGTQYF.

V gene TRBV19 combines with J gene TRBJ2-7; maybe TRBD1 (5 bases). Germline CDR1 is LNHDA and CDR2 is SQIVND (reference sequence). CDR3 size: 13 residues. V was trimmed by 5 bases and J by 3 bases, leaving 11 bases between them. The DNA for the CDR3 is TGTGCCAGTAGTGGAGCAGGGCGCTACGAGCAGTACTTC. It translates to CASSGAGRYEQYF. Using reference TRBV19 and TRBJ2-7 for the parts outside the CDR3, the full variable domain is DGGITQSPKYLFRKEGQNVTLSCEQNLNHDAMYWYRQDPGQGLRLIYYSQIVNDFQKGDIAEGYSVSREKKESFPLTVTSAQKNPTAFYLCASSGAGRYEQYFGPGTRLTVT.

This sequence joins TRBV7-9 and TRBJ1-5; 8 bases are shared with TRBD1. Germline lookup yields CDR1 SEHNR and CDR2 FQNEAQ (reference sequence). CDR3 length equals 18 residues. V was pared by 4 bases and J by 0 bases, with 11 bases of the junction left unmatched. The CDR3 protein is CASSSPTGEGYSNQPQHF. DNA for the CDR3: TGTGCCAGCAGCTCCCCGACAGGGGAGGGGTATAGCAATCAGCCCCAGCATTTT.

The chain joins TRBV2 to TRBJ1-3; no definite D call. The length of the CDR3 is 14 residues. V shed 6 bases and J shed 0 bases, with 9 bases lying between them. Germline values: CDR1 SNHLY, CDR2 FYNNEI. CDR3 amino acids: CASRDGSSGNTIYF. CDR3 DNA sequence: TGTGCCAGCAGGGACGGTAGCTCTGGAAACACCATATATTTT.

This rearrangement joins TRBV27 to TRBJ2-4; TRBD2 matches 9 bases. The germline gives CDR1 MNHEY, CDR2 SMNVEV (reference sequence). The CDR3 is made up of 15 amino acids. The J segment lost 5 bases and the V segment lost 4 bases, leaving 6 bases of the junction unmatched. The CDR3: CASSSHSGSQNIQYF. The CDR3 region has the DNA TGTGCCAGCAGTTCCCATAGCGGGAGTCAAAACATTCAGTACTTC.

V is TRBV19 and J is TRBJ1-1; TRBD1 might be the D (5 bases). CDR3 length: 14 amino acids. Trimming removed 4 bases from V and 4 bases from J, with 13 bases in between. The germline CDR1 and CDR2 sequences are LNHDA and SQIVND (reference sequence). The CDR3 nucleotides are TGTGCCAGTAGTAAACAGGAAGGAGTCACTGAAGCTTTCTTT. The encoded protein is CASSKQEGVTEAFF.